This T cell receptor (beta chain) was profiled in a study of T-cell reconstitution after alpha-beta-depleted transplantation in children (dated by TCRdb to the mid-2010s). In terms of the full investigation: T-cell immune reconstitution after TCRalphabeta/CD19-depleted allogeneic hematopoietic cell transplantation in children was quantitatively tracked in the study by means of TCR repertoire profiling.

From the cysteine up to the phenylalanine, the CDR3 has a length of 17 residues. The sequence is cut down to CDR3 DNA, 51 bases in frame from base 1. Trimming takes 2 bases off V and 6 bases off J; junction bases not matched to a gene: 8. From a lookup of the germline V gene (reference sequence), CDR1 and CDR2 are SEHNR and FQNEAQ. This clonotype was counted a few times. Its antigen specificity is not known. Base qualities are not provided; no much larger clone lies one nucleotide away. Libraries came from PCR. Sequenced using an Illumina HiSeq 2500. TCR libraries were prepared with molecular barcoding, using unique molecular identifiers to normalize TCRbeta repertoire quantification. The public reads were reprocessed in TCRdb via fastp at Q25 and MiXCR, keeping in-frame beta chains. Rows are combined by CDR3 protein, so each entry shows the most common genes and DNA. Across this sample there are about 200,000 distinct CDR3 sequences, with more than 12% seen only once. The ten biggest clones cover roughly 13% of the sample.

The chain uses TRBV7-9 and TRBJ2-5; 14 bases in the junction line up with TRBD2. The receptor's source is a human donor who donated a stem cell graft to a child with acute lymphoblastic leukemia. The sequences come from PBMCs from the stem cell graft donor, collected from the stem cell graft. The CDR3 protein: CASSLTGLAGGLKTQYF. The bases are TGTGCCAGCAGCTTAACAGGACTAGCGGGGGGATTAAAGACCCAGTACTTC.